This TCR beta chain appears in the sequencing data of a study of shared clonotypes between healthy human individuals. Produced via immunoSEQ multiplex PCR; TCRdb's table is partial and in-frame only. The sample has 1.5 million to 1.9 million clones, approximately 98% seen once; the top ten hold roughly 0.4%. Trimming removed 6 bases at V and 3 bases at J, with 15 bases between. The V gene's germline CDR1 is MNHEY and CDR2 SVGAGI. The CDR3 has 15 residues. Sequencing was performed on naive CD4+ T cells sorted from blood. The subset: CD45RA+ positively selected. The receptor's source is a man aged 25 to 40 in good health. V gene TRBV6-5 combines with J gene TRBJ2-1; a weak D match, TRBD2 (6 bases). The CDR3 DNA reads TGTGCCAGCAGGGGCTTGGAGGGAAACTACAATGAGCAGTTCTTC. This sequence encodes CASRGLEGNYNEQFF.